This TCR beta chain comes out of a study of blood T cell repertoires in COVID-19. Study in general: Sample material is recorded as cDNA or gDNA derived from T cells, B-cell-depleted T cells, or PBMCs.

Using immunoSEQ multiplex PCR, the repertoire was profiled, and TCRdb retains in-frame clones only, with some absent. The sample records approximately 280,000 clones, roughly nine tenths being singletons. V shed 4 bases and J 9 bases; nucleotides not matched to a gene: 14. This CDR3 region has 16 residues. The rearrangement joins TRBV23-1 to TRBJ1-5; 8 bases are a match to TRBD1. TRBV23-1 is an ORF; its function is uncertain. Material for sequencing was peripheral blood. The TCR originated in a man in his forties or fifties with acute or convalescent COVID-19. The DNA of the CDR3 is TGCGCCAGCAGTCCATGCCCAGGGGGCGTTCTCGCGCCCCAGCATTTT. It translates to CASSPCPGGVLAPQHF.